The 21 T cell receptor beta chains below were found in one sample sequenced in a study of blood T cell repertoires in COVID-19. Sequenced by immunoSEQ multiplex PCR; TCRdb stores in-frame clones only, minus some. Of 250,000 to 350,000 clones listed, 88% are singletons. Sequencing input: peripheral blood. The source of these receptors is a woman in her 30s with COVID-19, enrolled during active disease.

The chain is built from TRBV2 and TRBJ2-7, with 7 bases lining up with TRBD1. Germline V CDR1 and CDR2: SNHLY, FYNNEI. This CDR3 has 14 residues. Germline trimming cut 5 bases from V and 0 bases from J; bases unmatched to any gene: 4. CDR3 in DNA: TGTGCCAGCAGTTTACAGGGGAGCTCCTACGAGCAGTACTTC. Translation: CASSLQGSSYEQYF.

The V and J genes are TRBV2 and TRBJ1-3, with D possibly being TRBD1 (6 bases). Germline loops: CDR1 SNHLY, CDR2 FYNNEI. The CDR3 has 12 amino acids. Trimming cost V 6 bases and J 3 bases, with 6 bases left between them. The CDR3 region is CASSRGGNTIYF. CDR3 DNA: TGTGCCAGCAGCAGGGGTGGAAACACCATATATTTT.

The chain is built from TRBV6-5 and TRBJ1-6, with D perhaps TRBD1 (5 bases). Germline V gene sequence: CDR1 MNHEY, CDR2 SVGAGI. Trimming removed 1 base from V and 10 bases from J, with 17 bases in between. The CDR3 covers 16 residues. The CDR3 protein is CASSYWRGGEGSPLHF. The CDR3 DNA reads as TGTGCCAGCAGTTACTGGCGGGGGGGAGAAGGGTCACCCCTCCACTTT.

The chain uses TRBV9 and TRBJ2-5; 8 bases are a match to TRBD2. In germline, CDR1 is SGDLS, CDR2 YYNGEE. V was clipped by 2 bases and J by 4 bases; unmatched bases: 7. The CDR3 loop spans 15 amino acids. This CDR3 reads CASSVGLAIGETQYF. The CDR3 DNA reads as TGTGCCAGCAGCGTTGGACTAGCCATTGGAGAGACCCAGTACTTC.

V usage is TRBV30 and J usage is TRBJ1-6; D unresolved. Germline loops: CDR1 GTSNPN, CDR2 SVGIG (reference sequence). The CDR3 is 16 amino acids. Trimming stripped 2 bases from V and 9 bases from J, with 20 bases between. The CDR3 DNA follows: TGTGCCTGGAGTAGGCGTCAACGGGGTGTAGGTTCACCCCTCCACTTT. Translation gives CAWSRRQRGVGSPLHF. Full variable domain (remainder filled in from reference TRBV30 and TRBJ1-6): SQTIHQWPATLVQPVGSPLSLECTVEGTSNPNLYWYRQAAGRGLQLLFYSVGIGQISSEVPQNLSASRPQDRQFILSSKKLLLSDSGFYLCAWSRRQRGVGSPLHFGNGTRLTVT.

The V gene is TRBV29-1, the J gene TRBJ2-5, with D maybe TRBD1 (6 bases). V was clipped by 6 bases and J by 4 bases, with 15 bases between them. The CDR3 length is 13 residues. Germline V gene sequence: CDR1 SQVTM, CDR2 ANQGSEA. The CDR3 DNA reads TGCAGCGTCCCTCTACAGGGTTCAGAGACCCAGTACTTC. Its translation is CSVPLQGSETQYF.

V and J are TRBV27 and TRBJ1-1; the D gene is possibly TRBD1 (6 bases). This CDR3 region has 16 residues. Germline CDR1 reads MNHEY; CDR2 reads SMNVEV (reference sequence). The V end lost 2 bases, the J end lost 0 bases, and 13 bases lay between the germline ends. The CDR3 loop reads CASSLGAGVLNTEAFF. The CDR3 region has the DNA TGTGCCAGCAGTTTAGGGGCAGGGGTCCTGAACACTGAAGCTTTCTTT.

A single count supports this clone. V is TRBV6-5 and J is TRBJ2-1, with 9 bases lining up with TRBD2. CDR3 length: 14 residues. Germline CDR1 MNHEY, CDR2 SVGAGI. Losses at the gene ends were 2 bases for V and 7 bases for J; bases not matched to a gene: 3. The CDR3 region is CASSYGLAGNEQFF. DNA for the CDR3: TGTGCCAGCAGTTACGGCCTAGCGGGAAATGAGCAGTTCTTC.

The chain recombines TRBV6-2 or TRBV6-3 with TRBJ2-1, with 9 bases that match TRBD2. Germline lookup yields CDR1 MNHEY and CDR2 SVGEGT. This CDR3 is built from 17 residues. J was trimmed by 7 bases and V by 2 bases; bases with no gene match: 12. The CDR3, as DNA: TGTGCCAGCAGTTACGATCCGGGCGGGAGGGGGCTAAATGAGCAGTTCTTC. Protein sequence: CASSYDPGGRGLNEQFF.

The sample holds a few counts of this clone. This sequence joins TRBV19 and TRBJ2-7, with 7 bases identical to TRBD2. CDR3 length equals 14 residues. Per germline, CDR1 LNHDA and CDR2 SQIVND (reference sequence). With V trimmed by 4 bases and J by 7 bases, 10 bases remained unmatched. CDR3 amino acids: CASSRIGTTGEQYF. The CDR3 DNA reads TGTGCCAGTAGTAGAATTGGGACTACTGGGGAGCAGTACTTC. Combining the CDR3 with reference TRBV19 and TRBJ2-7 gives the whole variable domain DGGITQSPKYLFRKEGQNVTLSCEQNLNHDAMYWYRQDPGQGLRLIYYSQIVNDFQKGDIAEGYSVSREKKESFPLTVTSAQKNPTAFYLCASSRIGTTGEQYFGPGTRLTVT.

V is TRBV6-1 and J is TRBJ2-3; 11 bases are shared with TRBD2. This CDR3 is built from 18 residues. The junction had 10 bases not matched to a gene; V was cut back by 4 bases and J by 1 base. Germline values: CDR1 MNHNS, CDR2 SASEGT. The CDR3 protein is CASSALAGGQSGTDTQYF. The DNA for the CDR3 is TGTGCCAGCAGTGCGTTAGCGGGAGGGCAATCGGGCACAGATACGCAGTATTTT.

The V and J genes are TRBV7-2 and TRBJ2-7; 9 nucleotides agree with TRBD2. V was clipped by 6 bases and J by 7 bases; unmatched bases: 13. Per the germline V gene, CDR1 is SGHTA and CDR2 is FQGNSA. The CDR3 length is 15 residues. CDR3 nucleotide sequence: TGTGCCAGCAGGTTTCAGTCTAGCGGGATGGAAGAGCAGTACTTC. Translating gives CASRFQSSGMEEQYF.

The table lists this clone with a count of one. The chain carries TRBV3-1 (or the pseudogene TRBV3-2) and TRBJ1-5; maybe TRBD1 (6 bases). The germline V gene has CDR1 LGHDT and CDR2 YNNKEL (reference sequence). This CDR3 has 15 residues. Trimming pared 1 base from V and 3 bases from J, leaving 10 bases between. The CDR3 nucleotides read TGTGCCAGCAGCCAAGTCGCAGGGGACAATCAGCCCCAGCATTTT. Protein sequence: CASSQVAGDNQPQHF.

For the CDR3, the DNA is TGTGCCAGTAGTACCCTACAGGGACGTCGCACAGATACGCAGTATTTT. Amino acids: CASSTLQGRRTDTQYF. V is TRBV19 and J is TRBJ2-3, with a tentative D call TRBD1 (6 bases). Germline loops: CDR1 LNHDA, CDR2 SQIVND (reference sequence). Trimming removed 4 bases from V and 1 base from J, with 15 bases in between. This CDR3 is built from 16 residues. Complete variable domain (other parts from reference TRBV19 and TRBJ2-3): DGGITQSPKYLFRKEGQNVTLSCEQNLNHDAMYWYRQDPGQGLRLIYYSQIVNDFQKGDIAEGYSVSREKKESFPLTVTSAQKNPTAFYLCASSTLQGRRTDTQYFGPGTRLTVL.

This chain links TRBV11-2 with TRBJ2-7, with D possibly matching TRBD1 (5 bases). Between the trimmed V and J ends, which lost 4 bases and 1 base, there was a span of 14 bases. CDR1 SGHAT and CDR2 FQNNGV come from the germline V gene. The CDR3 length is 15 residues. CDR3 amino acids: CASSYTKGISYEQYF. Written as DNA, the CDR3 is TGTGCCAGCAGCTATACAAAGGGGATTTCCTACGAGCAGTACTTC.

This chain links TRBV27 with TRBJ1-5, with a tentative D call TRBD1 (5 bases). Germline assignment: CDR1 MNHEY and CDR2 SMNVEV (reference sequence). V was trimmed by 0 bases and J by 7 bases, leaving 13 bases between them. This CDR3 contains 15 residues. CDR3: CASSLSGTGRQPQHF. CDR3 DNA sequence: TGTGCCAGCAGTTTATCCGGGACTGGACGGCAGCCCCAGCATTTT.

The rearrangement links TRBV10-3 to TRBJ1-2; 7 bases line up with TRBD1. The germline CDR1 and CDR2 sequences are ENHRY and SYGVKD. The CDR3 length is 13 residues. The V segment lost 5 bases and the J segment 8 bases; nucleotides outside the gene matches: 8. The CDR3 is CAISPRDRGGYTF. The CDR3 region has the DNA TGTGCCATCAGTCCCCGGGACAGAGGGGGCTACACCTTC.

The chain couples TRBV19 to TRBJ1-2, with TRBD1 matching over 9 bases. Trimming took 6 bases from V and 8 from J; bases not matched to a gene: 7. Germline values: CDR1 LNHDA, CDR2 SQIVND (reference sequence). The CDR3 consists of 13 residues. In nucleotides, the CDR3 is TGTGCCAGTAGCCAACAGGGGGCGCGAGGCTACACCTTC. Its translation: CASSQQGARGYTF.

In nucleotides, the CDR3 is TGTGCCAGCAGTCCTCCGGGACTCACGAGCTCCTACAATGAGCAGTTCTTC. It codes for CASSPPGLTSSYNEQFF. This chain joins TRBV28 and TRBJ2-1; possibly TRBD2 for D (6 bases). The CDR3 consists of 17 residues. Germline lookup yields CDR1 MDHEN and CDR2 SYDVKM. V was clipped by 5 bases and J by 0 bases, with 17 bases between them.

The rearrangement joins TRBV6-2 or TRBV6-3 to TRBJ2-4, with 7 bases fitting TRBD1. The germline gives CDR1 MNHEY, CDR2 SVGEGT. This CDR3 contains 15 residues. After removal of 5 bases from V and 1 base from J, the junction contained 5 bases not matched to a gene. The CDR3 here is CASSDIQGAKNIQYF. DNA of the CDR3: TGTGCCAGCAGTGACATACAGGGGGCCAAAAACATTCAGTACTTC.

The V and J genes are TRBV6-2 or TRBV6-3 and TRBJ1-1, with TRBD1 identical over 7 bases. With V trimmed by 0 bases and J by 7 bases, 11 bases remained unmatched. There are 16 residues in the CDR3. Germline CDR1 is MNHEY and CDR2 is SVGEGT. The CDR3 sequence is CASSYSRLRGPGEAFF. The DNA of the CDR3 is TGTGCCAGCAGTTACTCCAGGCTTAGGGGGCCGGGTGAAGCTTTCTTT.